The source of this TCR beta chain is a study of blood T cell repertoires in COVID-19. Using immunoSEQ multiplex PCR, the repertoire was profiled, and TCRdb retains in-frame clones only, with some absent. Here the sample spans tens of thousands of clones, 91% being singletons. From germline, CDR1 is SGHNT and CDR2 YYREEE (reference sequence). This CDR3 region has 15 residues. With 0 bases removed from V and 2 bases from J, the gap between germline ends came to 11 bases. The clonotype originates from a woman in her sixties or seventies with active or convalescent COVID-19. The gene calls are TRBV5-4 and TRBJ1-2; D not resolved. The sample was peripheral blood. This chain's CDR3 is CASSLEQARNYGYTF. As DNA, the CDR3 is TGTGCCAGCAGCTTGGAGCAGGCAAGAAACTATGGCTACACCTTC.